This T cell receptor beta chain derives from a study of beta chain features in type 1 diabetes. Overall study results and limits: Type 1 diabetes patients had fewer VDJ junction insertions and more deletions. All four CD4+ subsets from Type 1 diabetes patients carried moderately but significantly shorter TCRB CDR3s. Resolution of whether HLA type affects TCRB rearrangement was not achieved here. Shorter templates might be favored by PCR, and equally so in patients and in controls.

With respect to this clone: Antigen specificity is unknown.

The study reverse transcribed the entire isolated RNA, so it sequenced expressed TCRB transcripts. Measured with immunoSEQ multiplex PCR; TCRdb has only the in-frame clones, and not every one. The sample carries about 240,000 clones, approximately 15% recorded once. There are 16 residues in the CDR3. Trimming at V came to 3 bases and at J to 5 bases, leaving 15 bases not matched to a gene. Looked up from germline, CDR1 is GTSNPN and CDR2 is SVGIG (reference sequence). This receptor was taken from a man aged 25 to 45 with type 1 diabetes. The specimen sequenced was naive CD4+ T cells from blood. The chain recombines TRBV30 with TRBJ1-2, with TRBD1 matching 7 bases. CDR3 amino acids: CAWRNKGGASFYGYTF. The CDR3 region has the DNA TGTGCCTGGAGGAATAAAGGGGGCGCGAGTTTTTATGGCTACACCTTC.